The T cell receptor (beta chain) under discussion was sequenced for a study of regulatory T cells in long-lasting Graves disease (dated by TCRdb to the early 2020s). Study-level background: Patients with newly diagnosed Graves' disease had been on antithyroid drugs for under 3 months. The study was conducted in China and was registered as a clinical trial. TCR sequencing covered about 13 persistent and around 20 newly diagnosed Graves' disease patients, around 33 samples in total. Patients with persistent Graves' disease were compared with patients with newly diagnosed Graves' disease using TCR sequencing and RNA sequencing of peripheral blood.

Notes on this clonotype: Its antigen remains unidentified. Per-nucleotide qualities are absent, and no much larger clonotype sits a single base away.

Beyond this particular receptor, the publication reports: Compared with newly diagnosed patients, patients with persistent Graves' disease had lower TCR Shannon entropy and fewer highly expanded clones, which suggests clonal expansion. The study examined only peripheral blood because the primary lesion, thyroid tissue, could not be accessed. Persistent disease showed preferential use of TRBV28, TRBJ1-2 and TRBJ2-5, whereas newly diagnosed disease favored TRBV20-1 and TRBJ2-1. Only the TCR beta chain was sequenced and analyzed. Patients with persistent disease shared more public clonotypes (about 2,700) than newly diagnosed patients did (approximately 1,000). The authors acknowledged the small sample size as a limitation that may reduce accuracy.

The label giving this sample's time point can be read as: newly diagnosed GD, antithyroid drugs for less than 3 months. For both TCR sequencing and RNA sequencing, RNA was extracted from PBMCs in TRIzol. The diagnosis of Graves' disease was made according to American Thyroid Association guidelines. Patients for the study were recruited at an endocrinology department in Xi'an, China. From each patient, approximately 10 milliliters of peripheral blood was collected into an EDTA anticoagulant tube. Ficoll Paque Plus density gradient separation was used to isolate PBMCs, and no additional T cell sorting was done. RNA quality was checked with an Agilent 2100 Bioanalyzer and agarose gel, and concentration with a NanoDrop 2000. Library prep was done by multiplex PCR. TCRdb names Illumina HiSeq 4000 as the instrument used. TCR beta libraries were built with iRepertoire HTBI primers and Arm-PCR amplification of CDR3 regions. PCR products were gel purified before sequencing. The original pipeline was this. Gene usage analysis of CDR3 amino acid clonotypes used the 50 to 70 TRBV and more than 13 TRBJ segments found across samples. COPE and FqMerger were used to merge the filtered high-quality paired reads into contigs. BLAST was used to align contigs to IMGT TRBV, TRBD and TRBJ reference genes, and CDR3 was defined according to IMGT. Any clonotype with a frequency above 0.1% was counted as a highly expanded clone. Shannon entropy was used to measure repertoire diversity, and the Gini coefficient was used to measure V-J evenness. A clonotype found in more than one individual was treated as public. The raw public reads went through TCRdb reprocessing: fastp at Q25, MiXCR clone calling, in-frame beta chains kept. Rows with a matching CDR3 protein are joined into one entry that keeps the most common DNA and genes. For this entry, the V and J calls and clone size follow TCRdb and not the study's own pipeline. This sample lists a few hundred thousand distinct CDR3 sequences; 12% were detected once. The ten largest clones capture 15% to 20% of the sample.

Between the V and J ends, shortened by 0 bases and 4 bases respectively, the junction contains 10 bases. The CDR3 has 15 amino acids, counting the end cysteine and phenylalanine. Only the CDR3 DNA is retained, 45 bases long and in frame from the first base. CDR1 and CDR2 (MGHRA, YSYEKL) derive from the germline V gene. These data were likewise used in another study, on T cells in Graves' hyperthyroidism and ophthalmopathy. The second publication reports: A patient counted as having stable Graves' hyperthyroidism if no progression to ophthalmopathy occurred over 18 months of follow-up. The hyperthyroidism patients were between 18 and 65 years old and newly diagnosed, with a disease duration of less than 2 months. The study excluded patients with uncontrolled infections, other autoimmune diseases, pregnancy or lactation. Clinical symptoms, serum thyroxine and TRAb, thyroid ultrasound, and orbital computed tomography formed the basis for the diagnoses. A first-round RT-PCR of the TCR CDR3 used the HTBI primer set with the Qiagen OneStep RT-PCR kit. Most expanded thyroid clonotypes (frequency above 0.001) were also found in blood, which suggests that blood repertoires may mirror thyroid immune responses. A 13 V-J signature model separated ophthalmopathy from stable hyperthyroidism, with around 90% sensitivity and about 81% specificity in cross-validation and 80%/75% in testing. In validation, the model predicted progression to ophthalmopathy a median of around 6.5 months before onset, with about 71% sensitivity and 72.22% specificity. To identify distinguishing TCR V-J signatures, a discovery cohort of 100 patients was used, comprising 40 to 45 with Graves' ophthalmopathy and approximately 58 with stable Graves' hyperthyroidism. Prospective prediction of ophthalmopathy was tested in an independent validation cohort consisting of about 20 hyperthyroidism patients and approximately 16 patients who later progressed to ophthalmopathy. The roughly 99 discovery patients were divided at random into training and test sets in a 7:3 ratio. In addition, the study compared T-cell repertoires in thyroid tissue and in blood from several Graves' hyperthyroidism patients. After blood sampling, hyperthyroidism patients were treated with methimazole at a starting dose of 30 mg daily, and ophthalmopathy patients were treated with high-dose intravenous methylprednisolone. A second multiplex PCR round built the libraries, followed by size selection and purification. The libraries were sequenced on an Illumina HiSeq2000 using paired-end 100 bp reads. SOAPnuke was used to process the raw data, removing reads that contained adapters or uncalled bases, had a mean Phred below 15, or lacked an exact match to the constant primer or identifier. COPE v1.2.5 was used to merge the high-quality paired reads, and each unique nucleotide sequence was defined as a clonotype. MiTCR v1.1 was used to align the clonotypes against IMGT TRBV, TRBD and TRBJ reference segments. The analysis included only V-J combinations with a frequency above 0.0001, which together covered more than 98% of the repertoires. The TCS score was defined as the ratio of F50 (clonal expansion) to E x V (chaos), calculated using BLOSUM62-based TCRdist between CDR3 peptides within each V-J. Welch's t-statistics and random forest reduced roughly 500 V-J features to 13, which were used in a naive Bayes classifier (R e1071). No statistical method was used to fix the sample size in advance, and group allocation was not hidden from the investigators. According to the paper, TCR Vbeta CDR3 sequencing was carried out on around 140 peripheral blood samples, which came from fewer than 50 ophthalmopathy, under 85 hyperthyroidism and around 17 progressor patients.

The TCR sequence derives from a woman younger than 35 with Graves disease. Donor details come from another sample of the same person, matched by shared clones. This sample comprised peripheral blood mononuclear cells (PBMCs), obtained at new diagnosis, from a patient treated with antithyroid drugs. The V gene is TRBV4-1 and the J gene is TRBJ1-5; no confident D gene assignment can be made. The encoded CDR3 is CASSQDFRQNQPQHF. The base sequence is TGCGCCAGCAGCCAAGATTTCAGGCAAAATCAGCCCCAGCATTTT.